This TCR beta chain was identified in a study of T cells after yellow fever vaccination. TCRdb called the 5' RACE reads again in MiXCR, with one record for every CDR3 protein. The data hold approximately 600,000 distinct CDR3 sequences, with more than 9% observed a single time. Specimen: PBMCs, collected on the day of the yellow fever booster vaccination. This receptor was taken from a man aged 25 to 45 who received the YFV17D yellow fever vaccine.

The CDR3 sequence is CASSKVMAGGGIQYF. CDR3 sequence (DNA): TGTGCCAGCAGCAAAGTCATGGCGGGAGGGGGTATTCAGTACTTC. The chain employs TRBV21-1 and TRBJ2-4; no check of the table's D call, TRBD2, against the DNA was made. TRBV21-1 is a pseudogene locus. This CDR3 is built from 15 residues.